The 18 T cell receptor beta chains presented below share a single source sample, sequenced in a study of T cells in Graves' hyperthyroidism and ophthalmopathy. Researchers amplified the TCR beta CDR3 regions from RNA transcripts. RT-PCR in the first round (using the HTBI primer set) targeted the TCR CDR3. TCRdb used MiXCR to reprocess the multiplex PCR reads, holding one entry per CDR3 protein. The sample lists about 130,000 distinct CDR3 sequences; roughly a fifth were seen once. Sequencing was done on a sample of blood. The source is a woman between 50 and 59 years old with Graves' hyperthyroidism that later progressed to Graves' ophthalmopathy.

V and J are TRBV2 and TRBJ2-7, with a possible D match to TRBD2 (6 bases). The CDR3 extends over 14 amino acids. V was cut by 6 bases and J by 5 bases, with 17 bases left in between. The germline V gene encodes CDR1 SNHLY and CDR2 FYNNEI. The CDR3 DNA sequence: TGTGCCAGCAGCCCAACAGGAGGGTACCACGAGCAGTACTTC. Translated, it gives CASSPTGGYHEQYF.

This clonotype was seen more than once but under ten times. This chain connects TRBV15 to TRBJ2-3, with D possibly being TRBD1 or TRBD2 (6 bases each). The CDR3 has 17 amino acids. Germline V gene data show CDR1 as LNHNV and CDR2 as YYDKDF (reference sequence). V gave up 0 bases and J gave up 1 base, with 14 bases separating them. The CDR3 region has the DNA TGTGCCACCAGCAGAGATGCTCGAGGGGGGCGCACAGATACGCAGTATTTT. Translated: CATSRDARGGRTDTQYF.

The chain links TRBV20-1 to TRBJ2-2, with D unresolved. Germline V lookup: CDR1 DFQATT, CDR2 SNEGSKA (reference sequence). The CDR3 contains 13 residues. Trimming took off 6 bases at V and 6 bases at J, with 14 bases between the two ends. The CDR3: CSASNQRPGELFF. In DNA, the CDR3 is TGCAGTGCGTCAAATCAGAGGCCCGGGGAGCTGTTTTTT.

V usage is TRBV6-1 and J usage is TRBJ1-1; 11 nucleotides line up with TRBD1. The length of the CDR3 is 13 residues. Trimming cost V 11 bases and J 4 bases; bases outside gene matches: 6. From germline, CDR1 is MNHNS and CDR2 SASEGT. This CDR3 is CASTDRGPTEAFF. The CDR3 coding sequence is TGTGCCTCCACGGACAGGGGGCCCACTGAAGCTTTCTTT.

This clonotype was observed many times. V usage is TRBV5-1 and J usage is TRBJ2-7; perhaps TRBD2 as D (5 bases). This CDR3 region has 14 residues. Germline assignment: CDR1 SGHRS and CDR2 YFSETQ. The V and J ends lost 0 bases and 7 bases respectively, with 14 bases between them. The CDR3 sequence: CASSLGTRINEQYF. The CDR3 DNA sequence: TGCGCCAGCAGCTTGGGCACTAGGATTAATGAGCAGTACTTC.

This clonotype came up many times. This chain links TRBV2 with TRBJ1-2; 9 nucleotides align to TRBD1. The germline V gene encodes CDR1 SNHLY and CDR2 FYNNEI. The CDR3 sequence is 15 residues long. V lost 4 bases to trimming and J lost 3 bases; unmatched junction nucleotides: 6. Here the CDR3 reads CASSGGGQGDYGYTF. Written as DNA, the CDR3 is TGTGCCAGCAGTGGCGGGGGACAGGGAGACTATGGCTACACCTTC.

This clonotype was seen at least ten times. This sequence joins TRBV14 and TRBJ2-6; D unclear. The germline CDR1 and CDR2 sequences are SGHDN and FVKESK. The CDR3 is made up of 17 amino acids. With 0 bases removed from V and 0 bases from J, the gap between germline ends came to 9 bases. The CDR3 region is CASSQELLSSGANVLTF. In DNA, the CDR3 is TGTGCCAGCAGCCAAGAATTACTAAGCTCTGGGGCCAACGTCCTGACTTTC.

There are many counts of this clonotype. J is TRBJ2-3 and V is TRBV12-3 or TRBV12-4; D may be TRBD2 (6 bases). This CDR3 has 13 residues. Trimming took 6 bases from V and 5 from J, leaving 12 bases between them. The CDR3 protein is CASRWTTGDTQYF. The CDR3 nucleotides read TGTGCCAGCAGGTGGACTACAGGAGATACGCAGTATTTT.

This clonotype has at least ten counts. This CDR3 is CASSPAGSDTQYF. DNA of the CDR3: TGTGCCAGCAGCCCCGCAGGATCAGATACGCAGTATTTT. The chain combines TRBV28 with TRBJ2-3; D remains unclear. Germline CDR1 and CDR2: MDHEN and SYDVKM. The CDR3 consists of 13 residues. Trimming cost V 6 bases and J 4 bases, with 11 bases left between them.

The chain employs TRBV20-1 and TRBJ2-1; D possibly uses TRBD1 or TRBD2 (5 bases each). Deletions cut 0 bases from V and 0 bases from J, with 15 bases between. The CDR3 consists of 17 residues. Germline values: CDR1 DFQATT, CDR2 SNEGSKA (reference sequence). CDR3 in DNA: TGCAGTGCTAGAGATCGGGGCGGGCAGAGCTCCTACAATGAGCAGTTCTTC. This encodes CSARDRGGQSSYNEQFF.

The DNA for the CDR3 is TGTGCCAGCAACCCCATAGGTTTCTATGGCTACACCTTC. It codes for CASNPIGFYGYTF. The chain uses TRBV28 and TRBJ1-2, with D uncertain. There are 13 residues in the CDR3. CDR1 and CDR2 from the germline V gene are MDHEN and SYDVKM. Trimming took 7 bases from V and 4 from J, leaving 13 bases between them.

Many counts were recorded for this clonotype. This chain joins TRBV3-1 and TRBJ1-6; D unresolved. The CDR3 contains 16 residues. Germline CDR1 reads LGHDT; CDR2 reads YNNKEL (reference sequence). Trimming took 0 bases from V and 4 from J, leaving 10 bases between them. The CDR3 bases are TGTGCCAGCAGCCAAGACAGGACGGAGTATAATTCACCCCTCCACTTT. It encodes CASSQDRTEYNSPLHF.

This clonotype appeared many times. This chain uses TRBV11-2 with TRBJ2-3; 10 bases are a match to TRBD1. Germline CDR1 SGHAT, CDR2 FQNNGV. This CDR3 is 15 amino acids long. Trimming removed 5 bases from V and 4 bases from J; junction bases left unmatched: 6. The DNA for the CDR3 is TGTGCCAGCAGCCACAGACAGGGGGCCGCAGATACGCAGTATTTT. Translation: CASSHRQGAADTQYF.

J is TRBJ2-1 and V is TRBV27; TRBD2 agrees at 11 bases. The CDR3 consists of 17 residues. Unmatched junction bases numbered 7, after V lost 2 bases and J lost 4 bases. Germline assignment: CDR1 MNHEY and CDR2 SMNVEV (reference sequence). DNA for the CDR3: TGTGCCAGCAGTTTAATGGAACTAGCGGGAGCATACAATGAGCAGTTCTTC. It codes for CASSLMELAGAYNEQFF.

This clonotype was counted ten times or more. The genes are TRBV20-1 and TRBJ2-5; D is undetermined. CDR1 and CDR2 from the germline V gene are DFQATT and SNEGSKA (reference sequence). Trimming removed 5 bases from V and 0 bases from J, with 10 bases in between. The CDR3 loop spans 13 amino acids. CDR3 amino acids: CSALTRNQETQYF. CDR3 sequence (DNA): TGCAGTGCTCTGACCCGAAACCAAGAGACCCAGTACTTC.

This rearrangement joins TRBV5-1 to TRBJ2-7; the match to TRBD2 covers 8 bases. J lost 1 base, V lost 4 bases, and 10 bases had no gene match. The CDR3 has 16 residues. Germline V CDR1 and CDR2: SGHRS, YFSETQ. CDR3 protein: CASSPEVAGNSYEQYF. CDR3 DNA: TGCGCCAGCAGCCCCGAGGTAGCGGGAAATTCCTACGAGCAGTACTTC.

In this sample, this clonotype turned up many times. The rearrangement links TRBV3-1 to TRBJ2-3; 10 bases are a match to TRBD2. V was clipped by 7 bases and J by 7 bases; unmatched bases: 11. Germline V CDR1 and CDR2: LGHDT, YNNKEL (reference sequence). The CDR3 loop spans 15 amino acids. The CDR3 here is CASTARTAGGNTQYF. CDR3 bases: TGTGCCAGCACCGCGAGGACAGCGGGAGGGAATACGCAGTATTTT.

This clonotype was seen a few times. The chain is built from TRBV28 and TRBJ2-5, with TRBD2 as a possible D gene (6 bases). Trimming took off 7 bases at V and 5 bases at J, with 8 bases between the two ends. The CDR3 length is 11 residues. CDR1 and CDR2 (germline): MDHEN, SYDVKM. The CDR3 here is CASTGGETQYF. In DNA, the CDR3 is TGTGCCAGCACCGGAGGGGAGACCCAGTACTTC. Variable domain in full (rest from reference TRBV28 and TRBJ2-5): DVKVTQSSRYLVKRTGEKVFLECVQDMDHENMFWYRQDPGLGLRLIYFSYDVKMKEKGDIPEGYSVSREKKERFSLILESASTNQTSMYLCASTGGETQYFGPGTRLLVL.